A single sample gave rise to the 16 T cell receptor beta chains below, sequenced in a study of T-cell reconstitution after alpha-beta-depleted transplantation in children. The TCRbeta library was prepared with unique molecular identifiers. TCRdb reanalysed the PCR reads using MiXCR and keeps one entry per CDR3 protein. In the table there are hundreds of thousands of distinct CDR3 sequences, roughly a quarter of which are singletons. Here the sequenced sample was PBMCs, mostly from graft donor cells, taken 360 days after TCRalphabeta/CD19-depleted stem cell transplant. These receptors were obtained from a female patient aged 2-9 years who had a stem cell transplant for congenital amegakaryocytic thrombocytopenia, so the T cells may come from the graft donor.

The chain is built from TRBV4-1 and TRBJ2-4; tentatively, D is TRBD1 (5 bases). Between the trimmed V and J ends, which lost 2 bases and 1 base, there was a span of 15 bases. The V gene's germline CDR1 is MGHRA and CDR2 YSYEKL. CDR3 length equals 17 residues. The CDR3 DNA reads TGCGCCAGCAGCCAACTGAGGCAGGGAAGTGCCAAAAACATTCAGTACTTC. Protein: CASSQLRQGSAKNIQYF.

The chain joins TRBV6-5 to TRBJ2-7, with TRBD2 matching over 8 bases. Germline V CDR1 and CDR2: MNHEY, SVGAGI. V gave up 4 bases and J gave up 4 bases; unmatched junction bases: 12. This CDR3 has 16 amino acids. The CDR3 loop reads CASSSPGLVLGYEQYF. The CDR3 bases are TGTGCCAGCAGTTCTCCGGGACTAGTACTTGGTTACGAGCAGTACTTC.

This clonotype has just a few counts. The chain links TRBV10-2 to TRBJ2-7, with a tentative D call TRBD1 (7 bases). The V gene lost 6 bases and the J gene lost 7 bases, with 13 bases spanning the gap. The CDR3 has 12 residues. Germline CDR1 reads WSHSY; CDR2 reads SAAADI. The CDR3 bases are TGCGCCAGCAGACAACAGGGGAGGGAGCAGTACTTC. Protein: CASRQQGREQYF.

The V and J genes are TRBV7-9 and TRBJ1-1; possible D gene TRBD1, 6 bases. The V and J ends lost 7 bases and 1 base respectively, with 10 bases between them. Germline lookup yields CDR1 SEHNR and CDR2 FQNEAQ (reference sequence). The CDR3 is 13 amino acids. The CDR3 bases are TGTGCCAGCAACCTACAGGGGAACACTGAAGCTTTCTTT. It translates to CASNLQGNTEAFF. Full variable domain (remainder filled in from reference TRBV7-9 and TRBJ1-1): DTGVSQNPRHKITKRGQNVTFRCDPISEHNRLYWYRQTLGQGPEFLTYFQNEAQLEKSRLLSDRFSAERPKGSFSTLEIQRTEQGDSAMYLCASNLQGNTEAFFGQGTRLTVV.

V and J are TRBV27 and TRBJ1-1; unclear D gene. Germline V gene data show CDR1 as MNHEY and CDR2 as SMNVEV (reference sequence). Trimming removed 4 bases from V and 6 bases from J, with 12 bases in between. There are 13 residues in the CDR3. CDR3 coding DNA: TGTGCCAGCAGTTACGGATCCGGGGCTGAAGCTTTCTTT. This translates into CASSYGSGAEAFF.

The chain links TRBV18 to TRBJ1-2; 9 bases are shared with TRBD1. The V and J ends lost 3 bases and 4 bases, in that order; junction bases with no gene match: 3. Germline assignment: CDR1 KGHSH and CDR2 LQKENI. CDR3 length equals 14 residues. In DNA, the CDR3 is TGTGCCAGCTCACCCGACAGGGGGATCTATGGCTACACCTTC. Its translation: CASSPDRGIYGYTF.

This rearrangement joins TRBV3-1 to TRBJ2-5; perhaps D is TRBD1 or TRBD2 (5 bases each). Trimming pared 1 base from V and 1 base from J, leaving 7 bases between. Germline loops: CDR1 LGHDT, CDR2 YNNKEL (reference sequence). The CDR3 runs to 14 residues. For the CDR3, the DNA is TGTGCCAGCAGCCAAGCGGGACCCCAAGAGACCCAGTACTTC. The encoded protein is CASSQAGPQETQYF.

The chain combines TRBV23-1 with TRBJ2-7; D may be TRBD2 (5 bases). TRBV23-1 is annotated as an ORF whose role is uncertain. The ends were cut back, 8 bases at V and 6 bases at J, with 8 bases in the middle. CDR3 length equals 10 residues. The CDR3 sequence is CASVAGEQYF. Here the CDR3 DNA reads TGCGCCAGCGTGGCGGGCGAGCAGTACTTC.

J is TRBJ2-5 and V is TRBV12-3 or TRBV12-4; 14 bases agree with TRBD2. The V segment lost 6 bases and the J segment 4 bases; nucleotides outside the gene matches: 4. CDR3 length: 15 amino acids. CDR3 loop: CASRTGLAGGETQYF. DNA of the CDR3: TGTGCCAGCAGAACCGGACTAGCGGGAGGAGAGACCCAGTACTTC.

This chain connects TRBV5-1 to TRBJ2-3; D not resolved. CDR3 size: 15 residues. Trimming took 4 bases from V and 8 from J, leaving 20 bases between them. Germline CDR1 and CDR2: SGHRS and YFSETQ. CDR3 amino acids: CASSPETPDWGTQYF. CDR3 sequence (DNA): TGCGCCAGCAGCCCCGAAACTCCAGACTGGGGTACGCAGTATTTT.

J is TRBJ2-5 and V is TRBV20-1, with 9 nucleotides matching TRBD2. V trimming: 1 base; J trimming: 4 bases; junction bases outside the gene matches: 4. This CDR3 spans 14 amino acids. Germline lookup yields CDR1 DFQATT and CDR2 SNEGSKA (reference sequence). The CDR3 sequence: CSARGGGAGETQYF. Written as DNA, the CDR3 is TGCAGTGCTAGAGGCGGGGGGGCTGGAGAGACCCAGTACTTC.

The V gene is TRBV5-1, the J gene TRBJ2-2; D not certain. The germline V and J ends were trimmed by 4 bases and 0 bases, with 16 bases remaining between them. CDR3 size: 17 residues. CDR1 SGHRS and CDR2 YFSETQ come from the germline V gene. CDR3 residues: CASSPNLPLSNTGELFF. The CDR3 DNA reads as TGCGCCAGCAGCCCCAATTTGCCGCTCTCGAACACCGGGGAGCTGTTTTTT.

V gene TRBV5-1 combines with J gene TRBJ1-1, with D unclear. The CDR3 is 11 residues long. Germline assignment: CDR1 SGHRS and CDR2 YFSETQ. V was shortened by 0 bases and J by 11 bases, with 8 bases between the two germline ends. The CDR3, as DNA: TGCGCCAGCAGCTTGGTTACGTGGGCTTTCTTT. Translating gives CASSLVTWAFF. Supplemented by reference TRBV5-1 and TRBJ1-1, the full variable domain reads KAGVTQTPRYLIKTRGQQVTLSCSPISGHRSVSWYQQTPGQGLQFLFEYFSETQRNKGNFPGRFSGRQFSNSRSEMNVSTLELGDSALYLCASSLVTWAFFGQGTRLTVV.

V and J are TRBV20-1 and TRBJ1-5; TRBD1 is a possible D gene (6 bases). V was cut by 6 bases and J by 6 bases, with 21 bases left in between. The germline V gene has CDR1 DFQATT and CDR2 SNEGSKA (reference sequence). The CDR3 runs to 15 residues. The CDR3 region is CSARQALGESQPQHF. The CDR3 nucleotides are TGCAGTGCAAGACAGGCGCTAGGTGAAAGTCAGCCCCAGCATTTT.

This clonotype was seen at least ten times. The CDR3 DNA follows: TGCGCCAGCAGCCAAGAAGCTAGCGGGGTAGAAAACATTCAGTACTTC. This translates into CASSQEASGVENIQYF. The chain links TRBV4-3 to TRBJ2-4; 9 bases are a match to TRBD2. This CDR3 is built from 16 residues. Germline CDR1 reads LGHNA; CDR2 reads YSLEER. V lost 0 bases and J lost 5; bases outside the gene matches: 5.

The sample holds many counts of this clonotype. V and J are TRBV4-1 and TRBJ1-2; D call uncertain. The V end was cut by 1 base, the J end by 2 bases, with 8 bases between. The V gene's germline CDR1 is MGHRA and CDR2 YSYEKL. This CDR3 has 14 residues. As DNA, the CDR3 is TGCGCCAGCAGCCAAGTGTCGTCGAACTATGGCTACACCTTC. Translating gives CASSQVSSNYGYTF.